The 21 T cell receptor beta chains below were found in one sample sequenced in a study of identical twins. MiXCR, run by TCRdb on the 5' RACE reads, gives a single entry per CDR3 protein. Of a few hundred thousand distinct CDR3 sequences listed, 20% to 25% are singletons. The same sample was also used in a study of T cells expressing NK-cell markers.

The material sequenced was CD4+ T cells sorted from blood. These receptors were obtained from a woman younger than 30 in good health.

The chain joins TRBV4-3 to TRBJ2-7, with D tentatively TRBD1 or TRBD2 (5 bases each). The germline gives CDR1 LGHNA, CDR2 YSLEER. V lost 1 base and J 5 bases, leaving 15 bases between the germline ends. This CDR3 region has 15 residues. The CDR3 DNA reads TGCGCCAGCAGCCAAGTCCTGGGGACGAGTGACGAGCAGTACTTC. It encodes CASSQVLGTSDEQYF.

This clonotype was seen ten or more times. CDR3 amino acids: CATSRGVYTEAFF. The DNA of the CDR3 is TGTGCCACCAGCAGAGGGGTGTACACTGAAGCTTTCTTT. This chain connects TRBV15 to TRBJ1-1; D gene ambiguous. Germline V gives CDR1 LNHNV, CDR2 YYDKDF (reference sequence). V lost 1 base, J lost 3 bases, and 6 bases lay in between. The CDR3 covers 13 residues.

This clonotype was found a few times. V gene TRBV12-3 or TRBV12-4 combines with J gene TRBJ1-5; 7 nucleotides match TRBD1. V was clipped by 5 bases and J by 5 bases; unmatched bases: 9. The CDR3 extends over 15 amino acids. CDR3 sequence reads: CASSPHRGFDQPQHF. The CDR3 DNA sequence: TGTGCCAGCAGTCCCCACAGGGGTTTCGATCAGCCCCAGCATTTT.

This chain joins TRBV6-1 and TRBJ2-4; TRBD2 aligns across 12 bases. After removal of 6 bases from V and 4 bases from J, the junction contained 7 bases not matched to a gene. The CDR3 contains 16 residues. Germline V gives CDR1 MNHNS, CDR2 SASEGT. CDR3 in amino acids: CASRDGTSGYKNIQYF. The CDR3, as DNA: TGTGCCAGCAGGGACGGGACTAGCGGGTATAAAAACATTCAGTACTTC.

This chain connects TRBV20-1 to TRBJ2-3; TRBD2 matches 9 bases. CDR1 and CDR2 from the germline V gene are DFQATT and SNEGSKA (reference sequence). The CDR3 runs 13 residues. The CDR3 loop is CSVGLANTDTQYF. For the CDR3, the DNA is TGCAGCGTAGGACTAGCGAACACAGATACGCAGTATTTT.

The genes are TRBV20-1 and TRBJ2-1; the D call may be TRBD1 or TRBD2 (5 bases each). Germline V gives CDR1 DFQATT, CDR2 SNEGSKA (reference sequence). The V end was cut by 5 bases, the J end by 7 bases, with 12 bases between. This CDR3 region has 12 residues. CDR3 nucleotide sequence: TGCAGTGCTGAGGGGCGGTCGAATGAGCAGTTCTTC. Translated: CSAEGRSNEQFF.

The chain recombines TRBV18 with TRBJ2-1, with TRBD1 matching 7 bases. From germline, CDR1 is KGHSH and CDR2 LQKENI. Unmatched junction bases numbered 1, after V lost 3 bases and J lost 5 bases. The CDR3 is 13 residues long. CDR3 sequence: CASSPTGDNEQFF. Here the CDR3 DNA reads TGTGCCAGCTCACCTACAGGGGACAATGAGCAGTTCTTC. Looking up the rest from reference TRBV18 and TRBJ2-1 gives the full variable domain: NAGVMQNPRHLVRRRGQEARLRCSPMKGHSHVYWYRQLPEEGLKFMVYLQKENIIDESGMPKERFSAEFPKEGPSILRIQQVVRGDSAAYFCASSPTGDNEQFFGPGTRLTVL.

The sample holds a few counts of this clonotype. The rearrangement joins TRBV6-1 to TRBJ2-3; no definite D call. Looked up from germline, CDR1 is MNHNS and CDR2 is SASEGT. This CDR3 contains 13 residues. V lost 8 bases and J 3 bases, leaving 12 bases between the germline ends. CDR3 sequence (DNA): TGTGCCAGCCGACCGGTGGCTACAGATACGCAGTATTTT. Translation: CASRPVATDTQYF.

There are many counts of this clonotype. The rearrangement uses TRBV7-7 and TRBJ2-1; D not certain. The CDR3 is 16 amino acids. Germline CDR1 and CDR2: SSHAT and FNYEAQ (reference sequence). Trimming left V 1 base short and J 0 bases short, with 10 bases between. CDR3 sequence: CASSLVPQSSYNEQFF. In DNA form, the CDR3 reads TGTGCCAGCAGCTTAGTCCCGCAGAGCTCCTACAATGAGCAGTTCTTC.

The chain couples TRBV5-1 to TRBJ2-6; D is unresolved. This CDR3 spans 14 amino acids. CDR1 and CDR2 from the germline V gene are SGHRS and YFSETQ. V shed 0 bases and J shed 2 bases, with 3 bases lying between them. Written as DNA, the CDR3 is TGCGCCAGCAGCTTGGATGCTGGGGCCAACGTCCTGACTTTC. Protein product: CASSLDAGANVLTF.

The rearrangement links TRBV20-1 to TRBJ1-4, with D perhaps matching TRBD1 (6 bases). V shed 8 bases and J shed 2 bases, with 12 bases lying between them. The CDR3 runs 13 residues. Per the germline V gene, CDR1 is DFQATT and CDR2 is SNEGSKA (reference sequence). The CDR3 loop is CSLRTGTNEKLFF. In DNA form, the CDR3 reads TGCAGTCTTAGAACAGGGACTAATGAAAAACTGTTTTTT.

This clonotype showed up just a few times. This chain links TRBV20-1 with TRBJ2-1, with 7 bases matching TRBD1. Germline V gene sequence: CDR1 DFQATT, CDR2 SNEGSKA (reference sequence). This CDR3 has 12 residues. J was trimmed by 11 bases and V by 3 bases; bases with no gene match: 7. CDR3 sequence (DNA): TGCAGTGCTAGCCACAGGGGACCCCAGCAGTTCTTC. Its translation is CSASHRGPQQFF.

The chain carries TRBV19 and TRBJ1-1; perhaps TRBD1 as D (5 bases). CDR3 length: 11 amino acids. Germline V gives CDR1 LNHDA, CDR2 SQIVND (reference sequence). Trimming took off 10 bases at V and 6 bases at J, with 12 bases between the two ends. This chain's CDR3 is CATDQGPEAFF. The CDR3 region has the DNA TGTGCCACCGACCAGGGCCCTGAAGCTTTCTTT.

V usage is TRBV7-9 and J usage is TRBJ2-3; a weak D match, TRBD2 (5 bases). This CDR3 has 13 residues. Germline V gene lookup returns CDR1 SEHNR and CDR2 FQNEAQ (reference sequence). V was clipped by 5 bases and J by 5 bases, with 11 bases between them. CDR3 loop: CASSENGEDTQYF. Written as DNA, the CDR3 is TGTGCCAGCAGCGAGAACGGGGAAGATACGCAGTATTTT.

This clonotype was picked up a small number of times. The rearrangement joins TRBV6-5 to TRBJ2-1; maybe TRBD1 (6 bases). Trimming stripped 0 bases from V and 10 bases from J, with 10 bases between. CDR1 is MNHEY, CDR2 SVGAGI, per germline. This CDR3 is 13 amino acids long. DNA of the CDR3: TGTGCCAGCAGTTACTCGACCGGGACAGAGCAGTTCTTC. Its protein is CASSYSTGTEQFF.

The CDR3 DNA sequence: TGTGCCAACAGCAAATGGGGGTCAGATACGCAGTATTTT. Amino acid sequence: CANSKWGSDTQYF. The chain combines TRBV21-1 with TRBJ2-3; the table calls TRBD1, which could not be checked here. TRBV21-1 counts as a pseudogene. The CDR3 is 13 residues long.

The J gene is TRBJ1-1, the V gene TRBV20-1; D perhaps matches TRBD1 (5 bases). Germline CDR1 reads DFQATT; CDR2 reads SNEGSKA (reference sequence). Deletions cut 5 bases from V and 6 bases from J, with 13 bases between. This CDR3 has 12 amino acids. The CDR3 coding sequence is TGCAGTGCTGAAACATCGGGGGCTGAAGCTTTCTTT. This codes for CSAETSGAEAFF.

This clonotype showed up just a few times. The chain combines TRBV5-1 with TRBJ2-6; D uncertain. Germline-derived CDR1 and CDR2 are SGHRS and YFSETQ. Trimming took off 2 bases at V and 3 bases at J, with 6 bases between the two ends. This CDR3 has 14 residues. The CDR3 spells CASSFTFGANVLTF. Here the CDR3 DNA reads TGCGCCAGCAGCTTTACCTTTGGGGCCAACGTCCTGACTTTC. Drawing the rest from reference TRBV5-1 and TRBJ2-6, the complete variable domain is KAGVTQTPRYLIKTRGQQVTLSCSPISGHRSVSWYQQTPGQGLQFLFEYFSETQRNKGNFPGRFSGRQFSNSRSEMNVSTLELGDSALYLCASSFTFGANVLTFGAGSRLTVL.

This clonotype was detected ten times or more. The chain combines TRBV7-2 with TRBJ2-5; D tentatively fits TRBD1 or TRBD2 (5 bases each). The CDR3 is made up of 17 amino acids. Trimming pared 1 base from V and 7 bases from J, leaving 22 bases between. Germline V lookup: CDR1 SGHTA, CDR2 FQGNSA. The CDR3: CASSLVMGRGTSGTQYF. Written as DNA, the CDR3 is TGTGCCAGCAGCTTAGTTATGGGACGGGGCACCTCTGGGACCCAGTACTTC.

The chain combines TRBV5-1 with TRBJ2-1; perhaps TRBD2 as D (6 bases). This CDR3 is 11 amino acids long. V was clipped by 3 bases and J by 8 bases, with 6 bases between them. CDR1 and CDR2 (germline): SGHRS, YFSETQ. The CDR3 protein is CASSSGDEQFF. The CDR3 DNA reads TGCGCCAGCAGCTCGGGGGATGAGCAGTTCTTC.

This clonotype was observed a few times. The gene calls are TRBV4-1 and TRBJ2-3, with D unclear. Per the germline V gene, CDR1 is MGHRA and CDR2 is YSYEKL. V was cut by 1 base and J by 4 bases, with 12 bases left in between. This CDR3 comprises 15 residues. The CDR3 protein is CASSQARYRADTQYF. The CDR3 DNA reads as TGCGCCAGCAGCCAAGCCCGATACAGAGCAGATACGCAGTATTTT.